The T cell receptor beta chain under discussion was sequenced for a study of technical replicates of blood from several donors. The CDR3 sequence is 11 residues long. CDR1 and CDR2 (germline): SGHAT, FQNNGV. V lost 2 bases, J lost 11 bases, and 9 bases lay in between. This clone was seen only once. Here immunoSEQ multiplex PCR was the method, and the copy in TCRdb shows in-frame clones only, minus some. The data show tens of thousands of clones, 95% to 98% seen once. This rearrangement joins TRBV11-2 to TRBJ1-1; D remains unclear. The sample comprised T cells isolated from PBMCs. The source of this sequence is a human donor in good health. Here the CDR3 reads CASSLYESAFF. The CDR3 region has the DNA TGTGCCAGCAGCTTATACGAGTCTGCTTTCTTT.